The clone carrying this T cell receptor (beta chain) was observed once. This CDR3 has 13 residues. The germline V gene has CDR1 LNHDA and CDR2 SQIVND (reference sequence). V lost 7 bases, J lost 4 bases, and 13 bases lay in between. This specimen comes from a study of lymphopenia after photon versus proton radiotherapy. Using immunoSEQ multiplex PCR, the repertoire was profiled, and TCRdb retains in-frame clones only, with some absent. The sample consists of roughly 61,000 clones, roughly 87% of them appearing once. The sequence was collected from an elderly man with esophageal cancer. V and J are TRBV19 and TRBJ1-2; D uncertain. Specimen: peripheral blood, collected from a patient treated with proton-based radiotherapy. The DNA of the CDR3 is TGTGCCAGTATGACCACTATTGGCTATGGCTACACCTTC. Residues: CASMTTIGYGYTF.